The TCR beta chain under discussion was sequenced for a study of blood T cells in healthy people across ages. About the study: Capturing about one barcoded beta molecule per two T cells was achieved by template switching. The study's findings and limits: The lack of PBMC sorting stopped any conclusive naive versus antigen-experienced comparison.

Concerning this clonotype: The antigen is undetermined.

With a J-beta primer mix and a sample-barcoded 5' primer, a second PCR ran about 7 to 12 cycles. Every cDNA molecule bore a tag from a template-switch adaptor containing 12 random nucleotides. TCRdb re-analysed the 5' RACE reads in MiXCR, keeping a single row per CDR3 protein. Among about 1.5 million distinct CDR3 sequences listed, 35% to 45% were seen once. CDR1 is MNHNY, CDR2 SVGAGI, per germline (reference sequence). V shed 5 bases and J shed 10 bases, with 19 bases lying between them. The CDR3 contains 14 residues. The donors, healthy Caucasians from Russia, were aged roughly 6 to 90. This chain links TRBV6-6 with TRBJ2-3; D not certain. The specimen sequenced was blood. The TCR sequence derives from a woman between 18 and 30 years old in good health. CDR3 in amino acids: CASSDEGFRQAQYF. The CDR3 DNA sequence: TGTGCCAGCAGTGACGAAGGCTTCAGGCAGGCGCAGTATTTT.